This T cell receptor (beta chain) came from a study of graft-versus-host responses after intestinal transplantation. Overall study context: Recipients received multivisceral, liver-intestinal, or isolated intestinal transplants.

Turning to this clone: What it recognizes is unknown.

Some clones are missing from TCRdb's copy, which holds only in-frame ones; the method was immunoSEQ multiplex PCR. The table lists more than 95,000 clones, roughly 92% of them singletons, with roughly 0.17% in the top ten. This CDR3 is 14 amino acids long. CDR1 is MGHDK and CDR2 is SYGVNS in the germline V gene. Trimming took 6 bases from V and 2 from J, leaving 12 bases between them. Notes on the study in general: Individuals who had graft-donor T cell macrochimerism had allografts that showed high graft-versus-host to host-versus-graft clonal ratios. Recipient bone marrow held GvH clones, some seen earlier in ileum or blood.

V gene TRBV25-1 combines with J gene TRBJ2-3, with a possible D match to TRBD2 (6 bases). This sequence was found in a human donor who received an intestinal transplant. Sequencing used unstimulated CD4+ T cells sorted from spleen or lymph node cells, obtained before intestinal transplant. The CDR3: CASRDSGSTDTQYF. CDR3 coding DNA: TGTGCCAGCAGAGATAGCGGATCCACAGATACGCAGTATTTT.